The 13 T cell receptor beta chains below were found in one sample sequenced in a study of CD8+CD57+ T cells in acquired aplastic anemia. Both TCR beta VDJ combination and CDR3 sequence profiling were carried out. Genomic DNA was the template for this profiling. MiXCR, run by TCRdb on the reads, gives a single entry per CDR3 protein. Of about 220,000 distinct CDR3 sequences listed, about 37% are singletons. Sequenced sample: sorted CD4+, CD8+, or CD8+CD57+ T cells (not recorded which) from PBMCs. The receptors shown here come from a human donor in good health, serving as a control.

This clonotype has a count of ten or more. The rearrangement links TRBV2 to TRBJ1-5; D gene unclear. The germline V gene encodes CDR1 SNHLY and CDR2 FYNNEI. The CDR3 contains 12 residues. The V and J ends lost 6 bases and 6 bases respectively, with 9 bases between them. CDR3 nucleotide sequence: TGTGCCAGCAGCCTTATTAGTCAGCCCCAGCATTTT. Its protein product is CASSLISQPQHF.

This clonotype has more than one count but fewer than ten. This may arise from a read error, as a much more abundant clone is one base away. The rearrangement joins TRBV7-9 to TRBJ2-7; weak D call: TRBD2 (6 bases). This CDR3 contains 15 residues. Per germline, CDR1 SEHNR and CDR2 FQNEAQ (reference sequence). V lost 4 bases, J lost 6 bases, and 19 bases lay in between. The CDR3 nucleotides read TGTGCCAGCAGCTCCGCGGGGTGGGCCCTCGGCGAGCAGTACTTC. It is translated as CASSSAGWALGEQYF. The full variable domain, completed using reference TRBV7-9 and TRBJ2-7, is DTGVSQNPRHKITKRGQNVTFRCDPISEHNRLYWYRQTLGQGPEFLTYFQNEAQLEKSRLLSDRFSAERPKGSFSTLEIQRTEQGDSAMYLCASSSAGWALGEQYFGPGTRLTVT.

This clonotype was counted only a few times. This sequence joins TRBV15 and TRBJ1-1, with 7 bases fitting TRBD1. Germline CDR1 and CDR2: LNHNV and YYDKDF (reference sequence). The CDR3 has 11 amino acids. With V trimmed by 8 bases and J by 5 bases, 2 bases remained unmatched. CDR3 nucleotides: TGTGCCACCGCGACAGGGACTGAAGCTTTCTTT. The encoded protein is CATATGTEAFF.

A remark on this clonotype: An end of the junction does not agree with germline; a read error may underlie this. This chain links TRBV13 with TRBJ2-2, with D possibly TRBD2 on 5 matching bases. The germline V gene has CDR1 PRHDT and CDR2 FYEKMQ (reference sequence). CDR3 length: 11 residues. The DNA of the CDR3 is TGTGCCAGCAGCCTTTCAAGGGAGCCGTTTTTT. Its translation is CASSLSREPFF. Together with reference TRBV13 and TRBJ2-2, the CDR3 gives the full variable domain: AAGVIQSPRHLIKEKRETATLKCYPIPRHDTVYWYQQGPGQDPQFLISFYEKMQSDKGSIPDRFSAQQFSDYHSELNMSSLELGDSALYFCASSLSREPFFGEGSRLTVL.

The chain carries TRBV9 and TRBJ2-1, with D hard to call. The V gene lost 0 bases and the J gene lost 1 base, with 11 bases spanning the gap. Germline assignment: CDR1 SGDLS and CDR2 YYNGEE. CDR3 size: 16 residues. The CDR3 DNA is TGTGCCAGCAGCGTAGGGGGTTCGGAGTCCTACAATGAGCAGTTCTTC. Protein product: CASSVGGSESYNEQFF.

This clonotype appeared many times. The genes are TRBV9 and TRBJ2-1; 11 nucleotides match TRBD2. This CDR3 spans 16 amino acids. The germline V gene encodes CDR1 SGDLS and CDR2 YYNGEE. V shed 0 bases, J shed 5 bases, and the junction held 4 bases outside the gene matches. The CDR3 region is CASSVALAGGNNEQFF. The DNA of the CDR3 is TGTGCCAGCAGCGTAGCCCTAGCGGGAGGTAACAATGAGCAGTTCTTC.

V gene TRBV10-1 combines with J gene TRBJ2-7, with TRBD2 matching over 9 bases. Germline-derived CDR1 and CDR2 are WNHNN and SYGVQD (reference sequence). V lost 3 bases, J lost 5 bases, and 11 bases stayed unmatched. The CDR3 extends over 16 amino acids. CDR3 sequence (DNA): TGCGCCAGCAGTGATCCGAATGGGGCGGGAGGGGACGAGCAGTACTTC. Its translation is CASSDPNGAGGDEQYF.

This clonotype was counted ten times or more. The rearrangement joins TRBV15 to TRBJ2-7; no definite D call. V was trimmed by 0 bases and J by 1 base, leaving 7 bases between them. This CDR3 is 14 amino acids long. Germline V CDR1 and CDR2: LNHNV, YYDKDF (reference sequence). The CDR3 bases are TGTGCCACCAGCAGAGATGTACAGTCCTACGAGCAGTACTTC. It specifies CATSRDVQSYEQYF.

This clonotype was seen many times. V usage is TRBV19 and J usage is TRBJ2-7; D gene ambiguous. The CDR3 is 13 amino acids. The V gene's germline CDR1 is LNHDA and CDR2 SQIVND (reference sequence). V lost 5 bases and J 3 bases, leaving 11 bases between the germline ends. The CDR3 sequence is CASSPRTDYEQYF. CDR3 bases: TGTGCCAGTAGTCCCCGGACGGACTACGAGCAGTACTTC.

Many counts were recorded for this clonotype. The V call is TRBV20-1, the J call TRBJ2-7; no definite D call. With 7 bases removed from V and 4 bases from J, the gap between germline ends came to 11 bases. CDR1 is DFQATT and CDR2 is SNEGSKA in the germline V gene (reference sequence). The CDR3 has 11 residues. The CDR3 region has the DNA TGCAGTGGTGGTGGTAGATACGAGCAGTACTTC. Translated: CSGGGRYEQYF.

CDR3 sequence reads: CATSPDRGQNYGYTF. CDR3 DNA: TGTGCCACCAGCCCTGACAGGGGCCAGAACTATGGCTACACCTTC. The V call is TRBV15, the J call TRBJ1-2; 8 bases are a match to TRBD1. The CDR3 contains 15 residues. The germline V gene has CDR1 LNHNV and CDR2 YYDKDF (reference sequence). V shed 5 bases, J shed 2 bases, and the junction held 7 bases outside the gene matches.

This clonotype was counted a few times. This chain joins TRBV15 and TRBJ2-1, with D perhaps being TRBD1 or TRBD2 (6 bases each). Trimming took 0 bases from V and 4 from J, leaving 13 bases between them. CDR1 is LNHNV and CDR2 is YYDKDF in the germline V gene (reference sequence). The CDR3 covers 16 residues. CDR3 protein: CATSRDTGTPYNEQFF. The CDR3 region has the DNA TGTGCCACCAGCAGAGATACAGGGACTCCGTACAATGAGCAGTTCTTC.

This chain joins TRBV3-1 and TRBJ2-5; D is possibly TRBD1 or TRBD2 (5 bases each). Trimming removed 4 bases at V and 6 bases at J, with 18 bases between. The germline CDR1 and CDR2 sequences are LGHDT and YNNKEL (reference sequence). The CDR3 extends over 15 amino acids. CDR3 sequence: CASSLSPGPGKTQYF. In nucleotides, the CDR3 is TGTGCCAGCAGCCTAAGCCCGGGGCCTGGTAAGACCCAGTACTTC.